The entry that follows covers one TCR beta chain sequence. Its antigen is unknown. Profiling relied on immunoSEQ multiplex PCR, and the TCRdb table lists in-frame clones only, not all of them. The table lists about 160,000 clones, about 88% of them singletons. The data were taken from a study of cytotoxic CD8 clonotypes in ibrutinib-treated CLL. Study-wide context: Some 24 partial and 2 complete responses; at median approximately 68 months, roughly 14 remitted, roughly twelve progressed. Specimens for response were gathered following a median 12 months of therapy, spanning 6 to 36.

Trimming took 3 bases from V and 5 from J; bases not matched to a gene: 12. The germline V gene encodes CDR1 KGHSH and CDR2 LQKENI. The CDR3 length is 17 residues. Findings and caveats of the study: Patients showed higher baseline clonality than age-matched healthy donors, and it tracked circulating CD8+ T-cell counts.

The clonotype comes from a human donor with chronic lymphocytic leukemia. This chain connects TRBV18 to TRBJ2-3; 9 positions match TRBD2. The material was PBMCs, obtained at disease progression, from a patient treated with ibrutinib. The CDR3 DNA follows: TGTGCCAGCTCACCTAGAGCGGGAGGCCAAAAGGGAGATACGCAGTATTTT. Protein sequence: CASSPRAGGQKGDTQYF.